This T cell receptor beta chain was captured in a study of beta chain features in type 1 diabetes. The wider study: Across every sample, around 110,000,000 sorted cells were examined in total. Overall study findings and caveats: Any HLA type influence on TCRB rearrangement was left unresolved here. A possible short-template PCR bias applies equally to patients and controls. Across patients, naive, central memory and Treg TCRB repertoires exhibited apparently greater similarity than was observed across healthy donors.

This clone was seen at least ten times. Its antigen is not identified. Additional DNA sequences in this sample encode the identical CDR3. Sequenced material consisted of expressed TCRB transcripts (all of the isolated RNA was reverse transcribed). Here immunoSEQ multiplex PCR was the method, and the copy in TCRdb shows in-frame clones only, minus some. Here the sample spans hundreds of thousands of clones, about 16% being singletons. CDR1 SEHNR and CDR2 FQNEAQ come from the germline V gene (reference sequence). This CDR3 contains 10 residues. Trimming shortened V by 3 bases and J by 10 bases, and 4 bases separated the two germline ends.

Sequenced input: naive CD4+ T cells from blood. V is TRBV7-9 and J is TRBJ2-1; D is unclear. This sequence originates from a man younger than 30 in good health. The CDR3 coding sequence is TGTGCCAGCAGCTTCGGAGAGCAGTTCTTC. Its protein is CASSFGEQFF.